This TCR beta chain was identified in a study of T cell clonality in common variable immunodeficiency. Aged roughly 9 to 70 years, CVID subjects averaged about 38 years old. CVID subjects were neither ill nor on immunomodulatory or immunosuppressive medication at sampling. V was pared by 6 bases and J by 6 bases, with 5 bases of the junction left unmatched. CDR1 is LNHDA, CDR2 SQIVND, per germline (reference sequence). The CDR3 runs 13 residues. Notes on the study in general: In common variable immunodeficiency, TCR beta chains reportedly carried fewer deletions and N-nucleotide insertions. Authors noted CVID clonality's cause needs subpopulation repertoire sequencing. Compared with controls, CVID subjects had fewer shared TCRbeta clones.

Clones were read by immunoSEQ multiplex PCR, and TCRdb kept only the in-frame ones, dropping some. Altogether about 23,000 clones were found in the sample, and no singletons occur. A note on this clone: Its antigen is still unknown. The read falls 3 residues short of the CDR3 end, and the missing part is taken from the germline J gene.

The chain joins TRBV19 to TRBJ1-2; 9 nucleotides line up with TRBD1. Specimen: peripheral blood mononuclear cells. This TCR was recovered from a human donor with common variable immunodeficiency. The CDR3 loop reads CASRGGQGNGYTF. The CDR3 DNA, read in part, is TGTGCCAGTAGGGGGGGACAGGGCAATGGC.